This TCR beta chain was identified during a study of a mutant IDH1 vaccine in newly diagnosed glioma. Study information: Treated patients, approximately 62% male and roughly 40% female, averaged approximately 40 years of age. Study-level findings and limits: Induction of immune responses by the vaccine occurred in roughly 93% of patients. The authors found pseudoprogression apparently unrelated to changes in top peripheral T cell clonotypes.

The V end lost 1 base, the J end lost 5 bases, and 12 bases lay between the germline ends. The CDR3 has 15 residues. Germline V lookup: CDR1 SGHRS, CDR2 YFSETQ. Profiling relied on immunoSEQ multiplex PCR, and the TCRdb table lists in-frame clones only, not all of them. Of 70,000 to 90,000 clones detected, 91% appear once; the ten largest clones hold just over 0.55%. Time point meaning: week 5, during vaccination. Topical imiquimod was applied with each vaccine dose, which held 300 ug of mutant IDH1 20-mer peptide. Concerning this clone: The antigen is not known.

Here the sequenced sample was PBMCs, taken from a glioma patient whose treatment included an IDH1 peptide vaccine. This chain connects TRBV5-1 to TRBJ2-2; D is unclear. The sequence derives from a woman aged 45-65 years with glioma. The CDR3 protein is CASSLITMGTGELFF. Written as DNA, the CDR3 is TGCGCCAGCAGCTTGATTACCATGGGAACCGGGGAGCTGTTTTTT.